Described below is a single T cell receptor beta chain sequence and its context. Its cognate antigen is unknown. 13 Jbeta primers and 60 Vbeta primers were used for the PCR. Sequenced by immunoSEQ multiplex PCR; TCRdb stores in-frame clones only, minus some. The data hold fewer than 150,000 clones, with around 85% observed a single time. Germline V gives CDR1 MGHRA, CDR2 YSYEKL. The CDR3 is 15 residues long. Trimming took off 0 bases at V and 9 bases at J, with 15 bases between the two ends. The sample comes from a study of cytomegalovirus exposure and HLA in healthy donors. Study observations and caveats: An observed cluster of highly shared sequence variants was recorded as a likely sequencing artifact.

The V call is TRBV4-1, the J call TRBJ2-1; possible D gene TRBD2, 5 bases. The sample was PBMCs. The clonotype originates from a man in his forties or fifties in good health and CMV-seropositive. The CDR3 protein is CASSQEGSSWAEQFF. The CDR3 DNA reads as TGCGCCAGCAGCCAAGAAGGATCTAGCTGGGCTGAGCAGTTCTTC.